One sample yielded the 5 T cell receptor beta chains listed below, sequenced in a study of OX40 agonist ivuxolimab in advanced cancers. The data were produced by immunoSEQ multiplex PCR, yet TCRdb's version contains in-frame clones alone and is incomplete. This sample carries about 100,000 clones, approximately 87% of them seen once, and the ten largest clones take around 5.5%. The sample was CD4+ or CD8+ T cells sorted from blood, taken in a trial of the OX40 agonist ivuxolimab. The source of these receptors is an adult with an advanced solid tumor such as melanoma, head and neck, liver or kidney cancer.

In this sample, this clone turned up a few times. CDR3 nucleotide sequence: TGTGCCGCAGGGGGGTCCTCTGGAAACACCATATATTTT. It translates to CAAGGSSGNTIYF. The chain recombines TRBV7-8 with TRBJ1-3; TRBD1 agrees at 7 bases. CDR1 SGHVS and CDR2 FQNEAQ come from the germline V gene. The CDR3 contains 13 residues. J gave up 0 bases and V 11 bases, and 4 bases lay outside the gene matches.

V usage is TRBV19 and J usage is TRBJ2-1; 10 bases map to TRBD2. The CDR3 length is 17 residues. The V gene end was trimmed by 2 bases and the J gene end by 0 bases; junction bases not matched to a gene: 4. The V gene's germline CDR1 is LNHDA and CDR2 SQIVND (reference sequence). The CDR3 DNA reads TGTGCCAGTAGTATAAAGAGGACTAGCGGCTCCTACAATGAGCAGTTCTTC. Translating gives CASSIKRTSGSYNEQFF.

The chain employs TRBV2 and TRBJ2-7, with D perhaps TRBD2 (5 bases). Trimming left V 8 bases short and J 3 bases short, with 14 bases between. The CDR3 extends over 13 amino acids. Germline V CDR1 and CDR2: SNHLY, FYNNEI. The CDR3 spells CASLLTRGYEQYF. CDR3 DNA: TGTGCCAGCCTACTTACTAGAGGCTACGAGCAGTACTTC.

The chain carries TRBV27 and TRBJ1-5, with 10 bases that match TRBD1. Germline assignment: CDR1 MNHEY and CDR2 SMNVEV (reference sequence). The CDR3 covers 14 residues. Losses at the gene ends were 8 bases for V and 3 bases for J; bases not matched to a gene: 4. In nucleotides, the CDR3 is TGTGCCAGCTGGGGACAGGGGACCAATCAGCCCCAGCATTTT. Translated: CASWGQGTNQPQHF.

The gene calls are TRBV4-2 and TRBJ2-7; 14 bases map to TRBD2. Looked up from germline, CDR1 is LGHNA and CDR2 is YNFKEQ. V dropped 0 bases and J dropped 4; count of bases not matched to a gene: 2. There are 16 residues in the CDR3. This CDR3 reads CASSQDGLAGGYEQYF. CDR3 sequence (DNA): TGTGCCAGCAGCCAAGATGGACTAGCGGGAGGTTACGAGCAGTACTTC.